The entry below gives a single T cell receptor (beta chain) sequence along with its context. As yet, its antigen is unknown. Produced via immunoSEQ multiplex PCR; TCRdb's table is partial and in-frame only. The profile covers tens of thousands of clones, with 92% appearing a single time and approximately 8.6% taken by the ten largest. Looked up from germline, CDR1 is SGHVS and CDR2 is FNYEAQ. V was pared by 5 bases and J by 0 bases, with 10 bases between. The CDR3 is made up of 14 amino acids. This specimen comes from a study of OX40 agonist ivuxolimab in advanced cancers. Study-level background: Eligibility admitted prior anti-PD-1, anti-PD-L1 or anti-CTLA-4 therapy; about 40% had some. Overall study findings and caveats: Still undetermined is the antigen specificity of the expanded peripheral T cells.

This TCR derives from an adult with an advanced solid tumor such as melanoma, head and neck, liver or kidney cancer. The chain joins TRBV7-6 to TRBJ1-2; the D is unclear. This sample comprised CD4+ or CD8+ T cells sorted from blood, obtained in a trial of the OX40 agonist ivuxolimab. As DNA, the CDR3 is TGTGCCAGCAGCGCTGGAGGTTCTAACTATGGCTACACCTTC. It yields the protein CASSAGGSNYGYTF.